The clone carrying this TCR beta chain came up many times. The antigen is undetermined. The sample belongs to a study of CD8 T cells in ankylosing spondylitis. Study-wide results and caveats: Clones linked to the disease showed a CD8+ phenotype. They occurred at relatively low frequencies in peripheral blood. Within matched ankylosing spondylitis synovial fluid, disease-linked clones were reportedly significantly enriched. Fewer than 10 highly homologous variants formed a TCR beta motif that appeared characteristic of ankylosing spondylitis blood. There were earlier reports of some motif variants in reactive arthritis synovial fluid and blood.

In making TCR beta libraries, quantitative 5'-RACE with molecular barcodes was used. TCRdb itself ran the 5' RACE reads through MiXCR, one entry per CDR3 protein. The table lists hundreds of thousands of distinct CDR3 sequences, approximately 12% of them singletons. This CDR3 contains 13 residues. With 8 bases clipped from V and 5 bases from J, the junction kept 4 bases outside the gene matches. Germline assignment: CDR1 ENHRY and CDR2 SYGVKD. The source of this sequence is a male donor with ankylosing spondylitis. This chain connects TRBV10-3 to TRBJ2-1, with 9 bases identical to TRBD1. Material for sequencing was blood, either unsorted or a sorted T cell fraction (not recorded which). The CDR3 nucleotides are TGTGCCATCGGGAGACAGGGGGACAATGAGCAGTTCTTC. Translation gives CAIGRQGDNEQFF.